The 30 T cell receptor beta chains below were found in one sample sequenced in a study of PD-1 blockade in classical Hodgkin lymphoma. Brentuximab vedotin exposure varied among the patients, all of whom had relapsed after autologous stem cell transplantation. Libraries were prepared by immunoSEQ multiplex PCR; TCRdb keeps only in-frame clonotypes and omits some of them. The sample records roughly 60,000 clones, approximately 90% being singletons. This specimen consisted of peripheral blood mononuclear cells (PBMCs), obtained before the second cycle of nivolumab. The receptors here all came from a human donor with classical Hodgkin lymphoma.

The table lists this clone with a count of one. J is TRBJ1-1 and V is TRBV15; D possibly corresponds to TRBD1 (6 bases). The V gene lost 3 bases and the J gene lost 0 bases, with 11 bases spanning the gap. Germline V gene lookup returns CDR1 LNHNV and CDR2 YYDKDF (reference sequence). The CDR3 is 15 residues long. The CDR3 protein is CATSREGGLNTEAFF. DNA for the CDR3: TGTGCCACCAGCAGGGAGGGGGGTCTGAACACTGAAGCTTTCTTT.

The chain employs TRBV2 and TRBJ1-5; D unresolved. Trimming took 3 bases from V and 0 from J, leaving 12 bases between them. Per germline, CDR1 SNHLY and CDR2 FYNNEI. The CDR3 has 16 amino acids. The CDR3 region is CASSDDGLSSNQPQHF. CDR3 bases: TGTGCCAGCAGTGATGACGGGCTTTCTAGCAATCAGCCCCAGCATTTT.

This clone was counted only a few times. This chain connects TRBV6-6 to TRBJ2-5; D unclear. V was pared by 5 bases and J by 2 bases, with 9 bases between. The CDR3 covers 13 residues. Germline CDR1 and CDR2: MNHNY and SVGAGI (reference sequence). CDR3 DNA: TGTGCCAGCAGTCAAGTGGGTCAAGAGACCCAGTACTTC. It yields the protein CASSQVGQETQYF.

There are a few counts of this clone. The J gene is TRBJ2-3, the V gene TRBV5-1; 9 bases align to TRBD1. CDR1 is SGHRS, CDR2 YFSETQ, per germline. With V trimmed by 2 bases and J by 6 bases, 4 bases remained unmatched. This CDR3 has 14 residues. The CDR3 DNA reads as TGCGCCAGCAGCTTAACAGGGGGCTTTGATACGCAGTATTTT. Protein: CASSLTGGFDTQYF.

The rearrangement uses TRBV9 and TRBJ2-7, with D hard to call. Germline V gene lookup returns CDR1 SGDLS and CDR2 YYNGEE. CDR3 length equals 14 residues. Between the trimmed V and J ends, which lost 0 bases and 3 bases, there was a span of 10 bases. CDR3 nucleotide sequence: TGTGCCAGCAGCGTAGGTGGCGGAGTCTACGAGCAGTACTTC. It yields the protein CASSVGGGVYEQYF.

The chain links TRBV7-9 to TRBJ2-7; either TRBD1 or TRBD2 may fit D (6 bases each). In germline, CDR1 is SEHNR, CDR2 FQNEAQ (reference sequence). Trimming left V 8 bases short and J 3 bases short, with 20 bases between. This CDR3 has 15 residues. The CDR3 coding sequence is TGTGCCAGCGCGCCGACGGGGGCAGGAGTCTACGAGCAGTACTTC. The encoded protein is CASAPTGAGVYEQYF.

V usage is TRBV5-1 and J usage is TRBJ2-2; 9 bases are shared with TRBD2. CDR1 and CDR2 from the germline V gene are SGHRS and YFSETQ. J gave up 6 bases and V 0 bases, and 6 bases lay outside the gene matches. The CDR3 sequence is 16 residues long. CDR3 sequence (DNA): TGCGCCAGCAGCTTGGATCGGACTAGCGCGTCCGGGGAGCTGTTTTTT. This sequence encodes CASSLDRTSASGELFF.

This chain joins TRBV30 and TRBJ1-5; the D gene is possibly TRBD1 (6 bases). Trimming pared 3 bases from V and 9 bases from J, leaving 15 bases between. CDR3 size: 13 residues. Per germline, CDR1 GTSNPN and CDR2 SVGIG (reference sequence). The CDR3 DNA sequence: TGTGCCTGGAGGCCCTGGGGAGGGGGGCCCCAGCATTTT. Amino acids: CAWRPWGGGPQHF.

This rearrangement joins TRBV5-1 to TRBJ2-7; 7 bases are a match to TRBD1. The trim removed 1 base at V and 2 bases at J, leaving 6 bases unmatched. CDR3 length: 15 amino acids. Germline CDR1 reads SGHRS; CDR2 reads YFSETQ. CDR3 residues: CASSLTRDSTYEQYF. CDR3 coding DNA: TGCGCCAGCAGCTTGACTCGGGACAGTACCTACGAGCAGTACTTC. Based on the CDR3 plus reference TRBV5-1 and TRBJ2-7, the full variable domain is KAGVTQTPRYLIKTRGQQVTLSCSPISGHRSVSWYQQTPGQGLQFLFEYFSETQRNKGNFPGRFSGRQFSNSRSEMNVSTLELGDSALYLCASSLTRDSTYEQYFGPGTRLTVT.

In regard to this clone: Other nucleotide sequences from this sample produce the same CDR3. The CDR3 reads CASSEAGRESQPQHF. CDR3 bases: TGTGCCAGCAGTGAAGCTGGTAGGGAATCCCAGCCCCAGCATTTT. The chain combines TRBV2 with TRBJ1-5; D is unresolved. The CDR3 runs 15 residues. Per the germline V gene, CDR1 is SNHLY and CDR2 is FYNNEI. With 0 bases removed from V and 7 bases from J, the gap between germline ends came to 13 bases.

The J gene is TRBJ1-2, the V gene TRBV5-1, with 11 nucleotides matching TRBD1. The CDR3 totals 15 residues. The trim removed 2 bases at V and 6 bases at J, leaving 6 bases unmatched. CDR1 SGHRS and CDR2 YFSETQ come from the germline V gene. CDR3 amino acids: CASSLRGQGDDGYTF. The CDR3 nucleotides read TGCGCCAGCAGCTTAAGGGGACAGGGGGACGATGGCTACACCTTC.

CDR3 sequence: CASSQRENQPQHF. In nucleotides, the CDR3 is TGTGCCAGCAGCCAGAGAGAAAATCAGCCCCAGCATTTT. The chain recombines TRBV6-1 with TRBJ1-5, with no clear D. The CDR3 extends over 13 amino acids. Germline CDR1 is MNHNS and CDR2 is SASEGT. V was clipped by 6 bases and J by 4 bases, with 10 bases between them.

This clone has only a few counts. The V call is TRBV29-1, the J call TRBJ1-1, with 10 bases matching TRBD1. The CDR3 is 13 amino acids. The germline V gene encodes CDR1 SQVTM and CDR2 ANQGSEA. V shed 6 bases, J shed 5 bases, and the junction held 6 bases outside the gene matches. The CDR3 protein is CSVWDRGWTEAFF. DNA for the CDR3: TGCAGCGTGTGGGACAGGGGATGGACTGAAGCTTTCTTT.

V gene TRBV7-6 combines with J gene TRBJ1-2; D is perhaps TRBD1 (5 bases). V was pared by 4 bases and J by 5 bases, with 20 bases between. CDR1 and CDR2 (germline): SGHVS, FNYEAQ. The CDR3 sequence is 16 residues long. The CDR3: CASSSRGGKGSYGYTF. In DNA, the CDR3 is TGTGCCAGCAGCTCCCGGGGGGGGAAGGGCTCTTATGGCTACACCTTC.

The sample holds a few counts of this clone. The chain joins TRBV6-5 to TRBJ1-2; D uncertain. Trimming removed 5 bases at V and 4 bases at J, with 14 bases between. The CDR3 length is 14 residues. The germline V gene encodes CDR1 MNHEY and CDR2 SVGAGI. The CDR3 nucleotides are TGTGCCAGCAGTCAGAGGACGACCGTCTATGGCTACACCTTC. This gives the protein CASSQRTTVYGYTF.

The chain couples TRBV5-1 to TRBJ1-1, with D maybe TRBD1 (5 bases). CDR3 length: 14 residues. Trimming cost V 5 bases and J 2 bases, with 13 bases left between them. CDR1 is SGHRS, CDR2 YFSETQ, per germline. The CDR3 DNA reads TGCGCCAGCAGTTGGGGGTCGGGAAACACTGAAGCTTTCTTT. Amino acid sequence: CASSWGSGNTEAFF.

The V gene is TRBV13, the J gene TRBJ2-1; either TRBD1 or TRBD2 may fit D (5 bases each). The V end was cut by 3 bases, the J end by 3 bases, with 12 bases between. The CDR3 is 15 residues long. Germline-derived CDR1 and CDR2 are PRHDT and FYEKMQ (reference sequence). DNA for the CDR3: TGTGCCAGCAGCTTTCTGGGGGTCCTCTACAATGAGCAGTTCTTC. Translated, it gives CASSFLGVLYNEQFF.

CDR3 in DNA: TGTGCCAGCAGTTTATGGACAGTCATCCCTAGCACAGATACGCAGTATTTT. It encodes CASSLWTVIPSTDTQYF. The chain has TRBV28 and TRBJ2-3; perhaps TRBD1 as D (5 bases). The CDR3 loop spans 17 amino acids. Trimming took off 0 bases at V and 0 bases at J, with 13 bases between the two ends. The germline V gene has CDR1 MDHEN and CDR2 SYDVKM.

V gene TRBV5-5 combines with J gene TRBJ2-4, with D possibly being TRBD1 (5 bases). The CDR3 is 15 residues long. The germline V and J ends were trimmed by 5 bases and 8 bases, with 20 bases remaining between them. In germline, CDR1 is SGHKS, CDR2 YYEKEE (reference sequence). The CDR3 nucleotides are TGTGCCAGCAGTTCACAGGAATTTACGGTTCACATTCAGTACTTC. It is translated as CASSSQEFTVHIQYF.

This chain uses TRBV5-1 with TRBJ2-3; maybe TRBD2 (6 bases). Trimming took off 4 bases at V and 1 base at J, with 7 bases between the two ends. Germline V gene sequence: CDR1 SGHRS, CDR2 YFSETQ. The CDR3 is 13 amino acids. The chain's CDR3 is CASSGTGTDTQYF. CDR3 coding DNA: TGCGCCAGCAGCGGGACTGGCACAGATACGCAGTATTTT.

The CDR3 sequence is CASTGGGYGYTF. The CDR3 DNA sequence: TGTGCCAGCACCGGGGGCGGGTATGGCTACACCTTC. The chain is built from TRBV28 and TRBJ1-2; TRBD1 might be the D (6 bases). The CDR3 covers 12 residues. Germline values: CDR1 MDHEN, CDR2 SYDVKM. The V end was cut by 7 bases, the J end by 5 bases, with 11 bases between.

This chain joins TRBV2 and TRBJ2-1, with D possibly matching TRBD2 (7 bases). The V gene's germline CDR1 is SNHLY and CDR2 FYNNEI. The germline V and J ends were trimmed by 4 bases and 3 bases, with 16 bases remaining between them. This CDR3 has 16 amino acids. The CDR3 reads CASSVYGGPYYNEQFF. The CDR3 DNA reads TGTGCCAGCAGTGTCTACGGGGGGCCCTACTACAATGAGCAGTTCTTC.

The chain recombines TRBV28 with TRBJ2-7; 9 bases map to TRBD1. The CDR3 consists of 16 residues. With 1 base clipped from V and 2 bases from J, the junction kept 6 bases outside the gene matches. The V gene's germline CDR1 is MDHEN and CDR2 SYDVKM. Here the CDR3 reads CASSLYPGTGTYEQYF. The CDR3 nucleotides are TGTGCCAGCAGTTTATATCCCGGGACAGGGACCTACGAGCAGTACTTC.

This sequence joins TRBV7-9 and TRBJ2-3; no firm D call. The germline V gene has CDR1 SEHNR and CDR2 FQNEAQ (reference sequence). This CDR3 has 12 residues. V lost 5 bases and J 0 bases, leaving 3 bases between the germline ends. This CDR3 reads CASSTSTDTQYF. The DNA of the CDR3 is TGTGCCAGCAGCACTAGCACAGATACGCAGTATTTT.

This clone has only one observation. The chain joins TRBV5-1 to TRBJ2-2; D remains unclear. The germline V gene has CDR1 SGHRS and CDR2 YFSETQ. V gave up 4 bases and J gave up 5 bases, with 15 bases separating them. CDR3 size: 15 residues. The CDR3 here is CASSPDVALTGELFF. In DNA form, the CDR3 reads TGCGCCAGCAGCCCGGACGTTGCCTTAACCGGGGAGCTGTTTTTT.

The rearrangement links TRBV27 to TRBJ2-2; D unclear. V was shortened by 0 bases and J by 5 bases, with 4 bases between the two germline ends. Germline loops: CDR1 MNHEY, CDR2 SMNVEV (reference sequence). CDR3 length: 13 residues. The CDR3 sequence is CASSLSLTGELFF. The DNA of the CDR3 is TGTGCCAGCAGTTTATCTTTGACCGGGGAGCTGTTTTTT.

The CDR3 bases are TGTGCCTGGAGTGGGAGACTTTATACGCAGTATTTT. Translating gives CAWSGRLYTQYF. This rearrangement joins TRBV30 to TRBJ2-3; D not certain. Trimming took 1 base from V and 7 from J, leaving 9 bases between them. The V gene's germline CDR1 is GTSNPN and CDR2 SVGIG (reference sequence). The length of the CDR3 is 12 residues. Variable domain in full (rest from reference TRBV30 and TRBJ2-3): SQTIHQWPATLVQPVGSPLSLECTVEGTSNPNLYWYRQAAGRGLQLLFYSVGIGQISSEVPQNLSASRPQDRQFILSSKKLLLSDSGFYLCAWSGRLYTQYFGPGTRLTVL.

This rearrangement joins TRBV5-1 to TRBJ1-2; D gene unclear. The germline CDR1 and CDR2 sequences are SGHRS and YFSETQ. Between the trimmed V and J ends, which lost 0 bases and 4 bases, there was a span of 7 bases. The CDR3 is made up of 13 amino acids. The CDR3 loop reads CASSLEGSYGYTF. The CDR3 nucleotides are TGCGCCAGCAGCTTGGAGGGAAGCTATGGCTACACCTTC.

The gene calls are TRBV7-3 and TRBJ2-5; D is possibly TRBD2 (5 bases). Trimming removed 5 bases from V and 0 bases from J, with 7 bases in between. CDR3 length: 13 amino acids. Germline-derived CDR1 and CDR2 are SGHTA and FQGTGA. The CDR3 reads CASSRGNQETQYF. The CDR3 DNA reads as TGTGCCAGCAGCCGGGGAAACCAAGAGACCCAGTACTTC.

The chain carries TRBV30 and TRBJ1-3; D is uncertain. Trimming removed 3 bases at V and 2 bases at J, with 14 bases between. Germline loops: CDR1 GTSNPN, CDR2 SVGIG (reference sequence). CDR3 length: 15 amino acids. CDR3 in amino acids: CAWRRPEFPGNTIYF. CDR3 sequence (DNA): TGTGCCTGGAGGAGACCAGAGTTTCCTGGAAACACCATATATTTT.